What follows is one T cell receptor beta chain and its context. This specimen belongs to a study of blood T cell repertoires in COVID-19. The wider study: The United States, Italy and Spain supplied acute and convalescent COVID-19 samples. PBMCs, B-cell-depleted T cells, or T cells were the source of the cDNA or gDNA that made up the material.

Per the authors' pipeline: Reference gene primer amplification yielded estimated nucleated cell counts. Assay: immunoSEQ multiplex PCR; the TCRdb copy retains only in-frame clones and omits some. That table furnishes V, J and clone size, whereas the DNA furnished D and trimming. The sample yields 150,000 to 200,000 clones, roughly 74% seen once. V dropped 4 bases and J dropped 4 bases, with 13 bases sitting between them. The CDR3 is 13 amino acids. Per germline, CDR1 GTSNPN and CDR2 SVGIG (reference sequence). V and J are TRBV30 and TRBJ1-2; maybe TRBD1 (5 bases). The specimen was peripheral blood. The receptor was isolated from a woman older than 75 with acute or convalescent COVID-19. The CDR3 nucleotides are TGTGCCTGGACGGACAATTGGGGCTATGGCTACACCTTC. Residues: CAWTDNWGYGYTF. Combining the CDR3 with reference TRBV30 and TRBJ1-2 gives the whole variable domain SQTIHQWPATLVQPVGSPLSLECTVEGTSNPNLYWYRQAAGRGLQLLFYSVGIGQISSEVPQNLSASRPQDRQFILSSKKLLLSDSGFYLCAWTDNWGYGYTFGSGTRLTVV.